These 19 T cell receptor beta chains came from one sample sequenced in a study of response to subunit inactivated influenza vaccine. TCRdb re-called the RT-PCR reads through MiXCR, storing one row per CDR3 protein. The sample lists hundreds of thousands of distinct CDR3 sequences, less than 8% occurring once. The sequences come from PBMCs from blood, collected around 25 months after vaccination. All receptors come from a man in his fifties or sixties who received an inactivated influenza vaccine.

This clonotype has a count of ten or more. The CDR3 spells CASSFFSDPSTDTQYF. The CDR3 DNA follows: TGTGCCAGCAGTTTTTTCAGCGACCCTAGCACAGATACGCAGTATTTT. This sequence joins TRBV27 and TRBJ2-3, with D hard to call. The CDR3 runs 16 residues. V was shortened by 3 bases and J by 0 bases, with 13 bases between the two germline ends. Per germline, CDR1 MNHEY and CDR2 SMNVEV (reference sequence).

In its sample, this clonotype was seen many times. The genes are TRBV12-3 or TRBV12-4 and TRBJ1-2; D is unresolved. The CDR3 covers 11 residues. Trimming removed 3 bases at V and 6 bases at J, with 5 bases between. CDR3 amino acids: CASSLTNGYTF. The CDR3 nucleotides read TGTGCCAGCAGTTTGACTAATGGCTACACCTTC.

This clonotype occurred many times. V and J are TRBV18 and TRBJ1-2; D is unresolved. Germline lookup yields CDR1 KGHSH and CDR2 LQKENI. The CDR3 length is 15 residues. The V end was cut by 3 bases, the J end by 0 bases, with 11 bases between. The DNA of the CDR3 is TGTGCCAGCTCACCGGGTCCACCTCCTAACTATGGCTACACCTTC. Its translation is CASSPGPPPNYGYTF.

The chain employs TRBV6-5 and TRBJ2-3; D is perhaps TRBD1 (6 bases). The CDR3 length is 16 residues. V was clipped by 0 bases and J by 1 base, with 11 bases between them. Germline loops: CDR1 MNHEY, CDR2 SVGAGI. CDR3 nucleotide sequence: TGTGCCAGCAGTTACTCAGCCAGGGGTGGCACAGATACGCAGTATTTT. Translation: CASSYSARGGTDTQYF.

This clonotype has more than one count but fewer than ten. This rearrangement joins TRBV20-1 to TRBJ2-3, with 7 bases aligning to TRBD2. CDR3 length equals 15 residues. Germline CDR1 and CDR2: DFQATT and SNEGSKA (reference sequence). Trimming removed 3 bases from V and 5 bases from J; junction bases left unmatched: 11. The CDR3 spells CSASDGDSGGDTQYF. In nucleotides, the CDR3 is TGCAGTGCTAGTGATGGCGATTCGGGAGGAGATACGCAGTATTTT.

This clonotype was counted ten times or more. The chain has TRBV10-3 and TRBJ2-7; D is possibly TRBD2 (6 bases). Trimming left V 6 bases short and J 4 bases short, with 13 bases between. Germline CDR1 is ENHRY and CDR2 is SYGVKD. This CDR3 comprises 13 residues. The CDR3 protein is CAIRRDSVYEQYF. Written as DNA, the CDR3 is TGTGCCATCAGAAGGGACTCCGTATACGAGCAGTACTTC.

This clonotype occurred a few times. The chain joins TRBV4-1 to TRBJ2-3; 9 nucleotides match TRBD2. From germline, CDR1 is MGHRA and CDR2 YSYEKL. V was pared by 3 bases and J by 4 bases, with 5 bases of the junction left unmatched. This CDR3 is 15 amino acids long. The CDR3 bases are TGCGCCAGCAGCCAGGTAGCGGGAGTCCCAGATACGCAGTATTTT. It translates to CASSQVAGVPDTQYF.

This clonotype was recorded at least ten times. CDR3: CASSPQNEKLFF. The DNA of the CDR3 is TGTGCCAGCAGCCCCCAGAATGAAAAACTGTTTTTT. V usage is TRBV4-2 and J usage is TRBJ1-4; D gene uncertain. Trimming stripped 4 bases from V and 5 bases from J, with 5 bases between. This CDR3 is 12 amino acids long. The germline CDR1 and CDR2 sequences are LGHNA and YNFKEQ.

There are many counts of this clonotype. This chain links TRBV9 with TRBJ1-2, with unresolved D. The length of the CDR3 is 15 residues. CDR1 and CDR2 (germline): SGDLS, YYNGEE. The V and J ends lost 4 bases and 7 bases respectively, with 20 bases between them. The CDR3 loop reads CASSSPSVGAGGYTF. The CDR3 DNA is TGTGCCAGCAGCTCCCCTTCCGTGGGCGCAGGTGGCTACACCTTC. Filled out from reference TRBV9 and TRBJ1-2, the complete variable domain reads DSGVTQTPKHLITATGQRVTLRCSPRSGDLSVYWYQQSLDQGLQFLIQYYNGEERAKGNILERFSAQQFPDLHSELNLSSLELGDSALYFCASSSPSVGAGGYTFGSGTRLTVV.

CDR3 residues: CASSFSHSANEKLFF. The CDR3 DNA sequence: TGCGCCAGCAGCTTCAGTCACAGTGCTAATGAAAAACTGTTTTTT. The chain is built from TRBV5-1 and TRBJ1-4; D is undetermined. CDR3 length: 15 residues. The V and J ends lost 2 bases and 3 bases respectively, with 11 bases between them. Germline values: CDR1 SGHRS, CDR2 YFSETQ.

This clonotype occurred a few times. The J gene is TRBJ2-1, the V gene TRBV10-3; no firm D call. CDR1 is ENHRY and CDR2 is SYGVKD in the germline V gene. The CDR3 is 14 residues long. Trimming left V 6 bases short and J 0 bases short, with 9 bases between. CDR3 in amino acids: CAIRISSSYNEQFF. As DNA, the CDR3 is TGTGCCATCAGGATTTCGAGCTCCTACAATGAGCAGTTCTTC.

This chain connects TRBV12-3 or TRBV12-4 to TRBJ2-2; TRBD1 or TRBD2 may be the D gene (6 bases each). V dropped 7 bases and J dropped 1 base, with 13 bases sitting between them. The CDR3 covers 15 residues. The CDR3: CASTAGGGNTGELFF. Written as DNA, the CDR3 is TGTGCCAGCACCGCCGGAGGGGGGAACACCGGGGAGCTGTTTTTT.

This clonotype was observed a few times. This chain uses TRBV6-5 with TRBJ1-3; 12 bases fit TRBD1. Trimming at V came to 2 bases and at J to 4 bases, leaving 6 bases not matched to a gene. The CDR3 is 17 amino acids. Per the germline V gene, CDR1 is MNHEY and CDR2 is SVGAGI. The CDR3: CASSYVGQGAPGNTIYF. CDR3 nucleotide sequence: TGTGCCAGCAGTTACGTGGGACAGGGGGCTCCAGGAAACACCATATATTTT.

This clonotype was found a few times. This chain uses TRBV6-5 with TRBJ1-1; weak D call: TRBD1 (6 bases). CDR1 and CDR2 (germline): MNHEY, SVGAGI. Trimming cost V 0 bases and J 10 bases, with 15 bases left between them. This CDR3 comprises 14 residues. CDR3 DNA: TGTGCCAGCAGTTACTCCACTCAGGGGATGCGAGCTTTCTTT. It is translated as CASSYSTQGMRAFF.

This clonotype appeared a few times. The V call is TRBV29-1, the J call TRBJ1-1; D remains ambiguous. The CDR3 is 12 residues long. Trimming shortened V by 4 bases and J by 1 base, and 7 bases separated the two germline ends. The V gene's germline CDR1 is SQVTM and CDR2 ANQGSEA. CDR3 protein: CSVAVRNTEAFF. In DNA form, the CDR3 reads TGCAGCGTTGCGGTAAGGAACACTGAAGCTTTCTTT.

This clonotype was detected many times. V is TRBV5-1 and J is TRBJ2-7, with D tentatively TRBD1 (6 bases). Germline loops: CDR1 SGHRS, CDR2 YFSETQ. This CDR3 is 15 amino acids long. Trimming removed 1 base at V and 2 bases at J, with 13 bases between. The DNA of the CDR3 is TGCGCCAGCAGCTTGAGGGGACAAAGCACCTACGAGCAGTACTTC. This sequence encodes CASSLRGQSTYEQYF.

Ten or more counts support this clonotype. The chain links TRBV5-6 to TRBJ1-4; 9 bases line up with TRBD1. CDR1 is SGHDT and CDR2 is YYEEEE in the germline V gene. Trimming took 4 bases from V and 7 from J; bases not matched to a gene: 11. CDR3 size: 16 residues. The CDR3 sequence: CASSKMTGTGREKLFF. The DNA of the CDR3 is TGTGCCAGCAGCAAGATGACCGGGACAGGGCGTGAAAAACTGTTTTTT.

This clonotype has more than one count but fewer than ten. The CDR3 region is CSARSGAGDTQYF. Written as DNA, the CDR3 is TGCAGCGCGAGGTCGGGAGCCGGGGATACGCAGTATTTT. The chain joins TRBV29-1 to TRBJ2-3; TRBD2 might be the D (6 bases). Germline CDR1 and CDR2: SQVTM and ANQGSEA. The CDR3 length is 13 residues. V dropped 7 bases and J dropped 6 bases, with 17 bases sitting between them.

The table lists this clonotype with a few counts. The CDR3 coding sequence is TGTGCCAGCAGTTTAGGGACAACATTTGGAAACACCATATATTTT. It encodes CASSLGTTFGNTIYF. The chain is built from TRBV12-3 or TRBV12-4 and TRBJ1-3, with a possible D match to TRBD1 (5 bases). V shed 1 base and J shed 3 bases, with 10 bases lying between them. The CDR3 length is 15 residues.